This paragraph covers one T cell receptor beta chain sequence. TCRdb keeps only in-frame clones here, not all; method: immunoSEQ multiplex PCR. Counted here are 75,000 to 90,000 clones, approximately 85% occurring once; the ten biggest clones make up about 12%. The sample belongs to a study of T cell responses to AZD1222 COVID-19 vaccine. J lost 5 bases, V lost 4 bases, and 8 bases had no gene match. Germline values: CDR1 SEHNR, CDR2 FQNEAQ (reference sequence). The length of the CDR3 is 15 residues. The chain recombines TRBV7-9 with TRBJ2-5; 9 nucleotides align to TRBD2. The sequenced sample was peripheral blood, obtained on day 0 of AZD1222 vaccination. The receptor's source is an adult in good health. The CDR3 here is CASSSGRGGLETQYF. The CDR3 bases are TGTGCCAGCAGCTCTGGGCGGGGGGGCCTCGAGACCCAGTACTTC.